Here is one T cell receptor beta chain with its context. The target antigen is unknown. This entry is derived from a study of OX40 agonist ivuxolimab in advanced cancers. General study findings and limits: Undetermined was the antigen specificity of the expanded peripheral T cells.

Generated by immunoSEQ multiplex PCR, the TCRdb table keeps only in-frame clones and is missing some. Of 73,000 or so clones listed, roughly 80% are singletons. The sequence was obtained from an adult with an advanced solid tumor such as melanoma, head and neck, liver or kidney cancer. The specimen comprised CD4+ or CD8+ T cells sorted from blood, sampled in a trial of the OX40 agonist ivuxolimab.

The CDR3 coding sequence is TGTGCCAGCAGCCCGGACAGGGGGCGGACAGATACGCAGTATTTT. This codes for CASSPDRGRTDTQYF. The chain employs TRBV5-4 and TRBJ2-3; 11 nucleotides line up with TRBD1. This CDR3 is built from 15 residues. Per germline, CDR1 SGHNT and CDR2 YYREEE (reference sequence). After removal of 4 bases from V and 3 bases from J, the junction contained 4 bases not matched to a gene.